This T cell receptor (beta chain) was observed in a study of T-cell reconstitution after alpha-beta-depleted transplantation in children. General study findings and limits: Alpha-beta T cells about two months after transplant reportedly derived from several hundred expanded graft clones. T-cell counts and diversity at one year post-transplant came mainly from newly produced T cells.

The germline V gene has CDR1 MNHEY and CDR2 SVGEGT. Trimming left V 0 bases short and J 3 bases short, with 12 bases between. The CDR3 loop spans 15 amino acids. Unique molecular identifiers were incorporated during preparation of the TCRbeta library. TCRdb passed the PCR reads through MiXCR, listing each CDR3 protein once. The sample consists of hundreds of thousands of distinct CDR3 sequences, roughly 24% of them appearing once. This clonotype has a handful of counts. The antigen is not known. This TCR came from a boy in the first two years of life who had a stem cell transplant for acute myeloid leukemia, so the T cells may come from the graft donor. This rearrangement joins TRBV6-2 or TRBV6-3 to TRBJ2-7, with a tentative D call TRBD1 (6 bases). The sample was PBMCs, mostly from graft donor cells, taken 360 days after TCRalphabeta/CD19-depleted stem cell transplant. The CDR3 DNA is TGTGCCAGCAGTTACTCCGCAGGGGAAGGCTACGAGCAGTACTTC. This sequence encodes CASSYSAGEGYEQYF.